Below are 30 T cell receptor beta chains sequenced from a single sample in a study of shared clonotypes between healthy human individuals. Method: immunoSEQ multiplex PCR; TCRdb's copy keeps in-frame clones and lacks some. The sample has some 1 million clones; about 75% are singletons. Sequenced sample: memory CD4+ T cells sorted from blood. The subset: CD45RA-negative fraction. The receptor set was obtained from a young man in good health.

The J gene is TRBJ1-1, the V gene TRBV10-3; 7 bases align to TRBD1. The J segment lost 0 bases and the V segment lost 9 bases, leaving 10 bases of the junction unmatched. CDR1 is ENHRY and CDR2 is SYGVKD in the germline V gene. This CDR3 is built from 15 residues. CDR3 amino acids: CAISMAGQMNTEAFF. CDR3 bases: TGTGCCATTTCTATGGCGGGACAGATGAACACTGAAGCTTTCTTT.

V gene TRBV9 combines with J gene TRBJ2-1, with TRBD2 matching over 12 bases. V lost 2 bases and J lost 7; bases outside the gene matches: 10. CDR3 length: 17 residues. Germline assignment: CDR1 SGDLS and CDR2 YYNGEE. The CDR3 loop reads CASSVGLAGGPENEQFF. CDR3 sequence (DNA): TGTGCCAGCAGCGTGGGCCTAGCGGGGGGGCCCGAGAATGAGCAGTTCTTC.

This chain links TRBV4-3 with TRBJ2-2, with D tentatively TRBD1 or TRBD2 (5 bases each). The V gene lost 0 bases and the J gene lost 5 bases, with 13 bases spanning the gap. The CDR3 covers 16 residues. Germline CDR1 LGHNA, CDR2 YSLEER. The DNA for the CDR3 is TGCGCCAGCAGCCAAGATCGGGGCCGTTTTACCGGGGAGCTGTTTTTT. Amino acids: CASSQDRGRFTGELFF.

J is TRBJ2-2 and V is TRBV18; D not certain. The CDR3 has 15 residues. Trimming shortened V by 2 bases and J by 5 bases, and 12 bases separated the two germline ends. Per the germline V gene, CDR1 is KGHSH and CDR2 is LQKENI. The CDR3 loop reads CASSPGVSGTGELFF. CDR3 bases: TGTGCCAGCTCACCAGGAGTGTCGGGTACCGGGGAGCTGTTTTTT.

The rearrangement uses TRBV6-6 and TRBJ1-1; 7 nucleotides agree with TRBD1. The CDR3 covers 13 residues. The V segment lost 6 bases and the J segment 10 bases; nucleotides outside the gene matches: 11. Germline V gives CDR1 MNHNY, CDR2 SVGAGI (reference sequence). This CDR3 is CASSHADRVGAFF. The CDR3 DNA reads as TGTGCCAGCAGCCACGCCGACAGGGTCGGAGCTTTCTTT.

The chain joins TRBV19 to TRBJ1-2; 8 bases line up with TRBD1. This CDR3 is built from 14 residues. Germline CDR1 and CDR2: LNHDA and SQIVND (reference sequence). The V gene end was trimmed by 6 bases and the J gene end by 4 bases; junction bases not matched to a gene: 7. CDR3 region: CASSLRGQGYGYTF. DNA for the CDR3: TGTGCCAGTAGCCTCAGGGGGCAGGGCTATGGCTACACCTTC.

V is TRBV19 and J is TRBJ1-4, with 10 bases lining up with TRBD1. The CDR3 spans 15 residues. Germline lookup yields CDR1 LNHDA and CDR2 SQIVND (reference sequence). V was pared by 6 bases and J by 2 bases, with 3 bases of the junction left unmatched. CDR3 bases: TGTGCCAGTAGGGGGACAGGGGACACTAATGAAAAACTGTTTTTT. It specifies CASRGTGDTNEKLFF. The full variable domain, with the rest looked up from reference TRBV19 and TRBJ1-4, is DGGITQSPKYLFRKEGQNVTLSCEQNLNHDAMYWYRQDPGQGLRLIYYSQIVNDFQKGDIAEGYSVSREKKESFPLTVTSAQKNPTAFYLCASRGTGDTNEKLFFGSGTQLSVL.

The chain recombines TRBV5-1 with TRBJ2-3; 9 nucleotides align to TRBD2. This CDR3 comprises 16 residues. The V gene's germline CDR1 is SGHRS and CDR2 YFSETQ. V gave up 0 bases and J gave up 0 bases; unmatched junction bases: 2. CDR3 nucleotide sequence: TGCGCCAGCAGCTTGGTTACTAGCGGGAGCACAGATACGCAGTATTTT. Amino acid sequence: CASSLVTSGSTDTQYF. Full variable domain (missing parts from reference TRBV5-1 and TRBJ2-3): KAGVTQTPRYLIKTRGQQVTLSCSPISGHRSVSWYQQTPGQGLQFLFEYFSETQRNKGNFPGRFSGRQFSNSRSEMNVSTLELGDSALYLCASSLVTSGSTDTQYFGPGTRLTVL.

This rearrangement joins TRBV30 to TRBJ1-2, with D tentatively TRBD1 (6 bases). CDR3 length equals 15 residues. Germline values: CDR1 GTSNPN, CDR2 SVGIG (reference sequence). V was clipped by 0 bases and J by 8 bases, with 19 bases between them. The CDR3 loop is CAWSVVRTDAWGYTF. The CDR3 DNA reads as TGTGCCTGGAGTGTTGTAAGGACAGATGCTTGGGGCTACACCTTC.

This rearrangement joins TRBV9 to TRBJ2-1; 9 nucleotides line up with TRBD2. This CDR3 contains 14 residues. Germline V CDR1 and CDR2: SGDLS, YYNGEE. V trimming: 0 bases; J trimming: 8 bases; junction bases outside the gene matches: 3. CDR3 bases: TGTGCCAGCAGCGTAGCGGTAGCGGGAGATGAGCAGTTCTTC. Amino acid sequence: CASSVAVAGDEQFF.

The V gene is TRBV18, the J gene TRBJ1-1; D gene uncertain. CDR3 length: 17 amino acids. Trimming cost V 2 bases and J 0 bases, with 16 bases left between them. Per the germline V gene, CDR1 is KGHSH and CDR2 is LQKENI. CDR3 bases: TGTGCCAGCTCACCAAGAGTCGGGCAGCGTTTGAACACTGAAGCTTTCTTT. It encodes CASSPRVGQRLNTEAFF.

The table lists this clone with a few counts. The rearrangement joins TRBV18 to TRBJ2-7, with 8 bases identical to TRBD1. Per germline, CDR1 KGHSH and CDR2 LQKENI. The CDR3 has 13 residues. V lost 6 bases, J lost 4 bases, and 5 bases stayed unmatched. The chain's CDR3 is CASSSNRGYEQYF. The CDR3 nucleotides read TGTGCCAGCTCGTCGAACAGGGGGTACGAGCAGTACTTC.

This clone showed up just once. The chain uses TRBV10-2 and TRBJ1-5; TRBD1 is a possible D gene (5 bases). The CDR3 totals 14 residues. Between the trimmed V and J ends, which lost 4 bases and 6 bases, there was a span of 13 bases. Per germline, CDR1 WSHSY and CDR2 SAAADI. The CDR3 here is CASSVGGGGQPQHF. The CDR3 region has the DNA TGCGCCAGCAGTGTAGGTGGGGGGGGTCAGCCCCAGCATTTT.

This sequence joins TRBV5-4 and TRBJ1-6, with 7 positions matching TRBD1. The V and J ends lost 3 bases and 9 bases, in that order; junction bases with no gene match: 6. This CDR3 is built from 14 residues. Germline V gene data show CDR1 as SGHNT and CDR2 as YYREEE (reference sequence). The CDR3 loop reads CASSSGTVTSPLHF. The CDR3 coding sequence is TGTGCCAGCAGCTCCGGGACAGTAACTTCACCCCTCCACTTT.

This clone has just a few counts. This chain links TRBV18 with TRBJ2-2, with D perhaps matching TRBD2 (5 bases). This CDR3 has 12 amino acids. Germline-derived CDR1 and CDR2 are KGHSH and LQKENI. V lost 4 bases, J lost 7 bases, and 7 bases lay in between. This CDR3 is CASSRSVGELFF. In nucleotides, the CDR3 is TGTGCCAGCTCACGTAGCGTCGGGGAGCTGTTTTTT. The full variable domain, its missing parts supplied by reference TRBV18 and TRBJ2-2, is NAGVMQNPRHLVRRRGQEARLRCSPMKGHSHVYWYRQLPEEGLKFMVYLQKENIIDESGMPKERFSAEFPKEGPSILRIQQVVRGDSAAYFCASSRSVGELFFGEGSRLTVL.

This clone has just a few counts. Other DNA variants within this sample encode the same CDR3. The J gene is TRBJ2-7, the V gene TRBV5-1, with 10 nucleotides matching TRBD1. The CDR3 runs 15 residues. Germline CDR1 reads SGHRS; CDR2 reads YFSETQ. V gave up 4 bases and J gave up 0 bases; unmatched junction bases: 4. CDR3 nucleotides: TGCGCCAGCAGCACCGGGGACAGGGGCTCCTACGAGCAGTACTTC. This gives the protein CASSTGDRGSYEQYF.

J is TRBJ1-5 and V is TRBV6-6; 8 positions agree with TRBD1. The CDR3 runs 13 residues. The V gene's germline CDR1 is MNHNY and CDR2 SVGAGI (reference sequence). V lost 8 bases and J lost 4; bases outside the gene matches: 4. The chain's CDR3 is CASEQGVNQPQHF. CDR3 DNA sequence: TGTGCCAGCGAACAGGGGGTGAATCAGCCCCAGCATTTT.

The sample holds a few counts of this clone. The chain joins TRBV30 to TRBJ2-1; possibly TRBD2 for D (6 bases). Germline lookup yields CDR1 GTSNPN and CDR2 SVGIG (reference sequence). CDR3 length equals 18 residues. V dropped 2 bases and J dropped 8 bases, with 28 bases sitting between them. CDR3 residues: CAWSQYPSWRAGSDEQFF. In DNA, the CDR3 is TGTGCCTGGAGTCAATACCCCTCGTGGCGTGCGGGGTCGGATGAGCAGTTCTTC.

This chain uses TRBV6-6 with TRBJ2-2, with TRBD2 matching 13 bases. CDR1 is MNHNY, CDR2 SVGAGI, per germline (reference sequence). This CDR3 contains 16 residues. Trimming at V came to 5 bases and at J to 7 bases, leaving 7 bases not matched to a gene. The CDR3 loop reads CASSRTSGSQGGELFF. In nucleotides, the CDR3 is TGTGCCAGCAGTCGGACTAGCGGGAGCCAGGGCGGGGAGCTGTTTTTT.

The chain employs TRBV7-9 and TRBJ2-3; D is ambiguous. Germline V CDR1 and CDR2: SEHNR, FQNEAQ (reference sequence). There are 14 residues in the CDR3. Trimming removed 5 bases from V and 6 bases from J, with 15 bases in between. DNA of the CDR3: TGTGCCAGCAGCCCAGGTTTGGCCCGGGATACGCAGTATTTT. It translates to CASSPGLARDTQYF.

The rearrangement joins TRBV11-2 to TRBJ1-5; 7 nucleotides line up with TRBD1. V gave up 4 bases and J gave up 3 bases; unmatched junction bases: 3. In germline, CDR1 is SGHAT, CDR2 FQNNGV. The CDR3 loop spans 14 amino acids. The CDR3 region is CASSSTGNNQPQHF. Here the CDR3 DNA reads TGTGCCAGCAGCTCGACAGGGAACAATCAGCCCCAGCATTTT.

This clone is a singleton in its sample. The J gene is TRBJ1-1, the V gene TRBV6-5; D gene unclear. Germline lookup yields CDR1 MNHEY and CDR2 SVGAGI. Trimming cost V 6 bases and J 5 bases, with 10 bases left between them. This CDR3 has 12 residues. The CDR3 DNA reads as TGTGCCAGCAGCACCCGCGGAACTGAAGCTTTCTTT. Amino acid sequence: CASSTRGTEAFF.

This sequence joins TRBV6-1 and TRBJ2-5, with 8 bases lining up with TRBD1. Losses at the gene ends were 2 bases for V and 5 bases for J; bases not matched to a gene: 7. The CDR3 has 15 amino acids. Germline V gene lookup returns CDR1 MNHNS and CDR2 SASEGT. As DNA, the CDR3 is TGTGCCAGCAGTGAAATAACAGGGGGTGCGGAGACCCAGTACTTC. It codes for CASSEITGGAETQYF.

The chain combines TRBV7-6 with TRBJ2-3; D gene unclear. This CDR3 has 13 amino acids. V was cut by 1 base and J by 2 bases, with 4 bases left in between. Germline CDR1 is SGHVS and CDR2 is FNYEAQ. The CDR3 sequence is CASSLDTTDTQYF. The CDR3 DNA follows: TGTGCCAGCAGCTTAGACACCACAGATACGCAGTATTTT.

The rearrangement links TRBV5-4 to TRBJ2-7; 7 bases align to TRBD1. The CDR3 is 17 amino acids. Germline V CDR1 and CDR2: SGHNT, YYREEE (reference sequence). V shed 5 bases and J 0 bases; nucleotides not matched to a gene: 14. The chain's CDR3 is CASSPGGRDRASYEQYF. In DNA, the CDR3 is TGTGCCAGCAGTCCGGGTGGCCGGGACAGAGCCTCCTACGAGCAGTACTTC.

This clone was detected only a few times. CDR3 coding DNA: TGCGCCAGCGGGCGAGGTATGGAAGGAACAGATACGCAGTATTTT. Protein: CASGRGMEGTDTQYF. The V call is TRBV5-1, the J call TRBJ2-3, with unresolved D. The CDR3 length is 15 residues. With 7 bases removed from V and 3 bases from J, the gap between germline ends came to 18 bases. Germline CDR1 is SGHRS and CDR2 is YFSETQ.

The rearrangement joins TRBV7-2 to TRBJ2-7; TRBD2 matches 11 bases. The CDR3 sequence is 14 residues long. The trim removed 4 bases at V and 6 bases at J, leaving 5 bases unmatched. The V gene's germline CDR1 is SGHTA and CDR2 FQGNSA. CDR3 amino acids: CASSSASGRPEQYF. The CDR3 nucleotides read TGTGCCAGCAGCTCAGCTAGCGGGAGGCCCGAGCAGTACTTC.

This clone was found a few times. The chain recombines TRBV5-1 with TRBJ2-7, with D perhaps TRBD1 (5 bases). The germline gives CDR1 SGHRS, CDR2 YFSETQ. This CDR3 has 13 amino acids. V lost 6 bases and J lost 3, with 13 bases in between. The CDR3: CASTKGPDYEQYF. The DNA of the CDR3 is TGCGCCAGCACCAAGGGGCCCGACTACGAGCAGTACTTC.

This chain connects TRBV30 to TRBJ2-1; 7 nucleotides agree with TRBD1. Germline V CDR1 and CDR2: GTSNPN, SVGIG (reference sequence). The CDR3 is 14 amino acids. V was pared by 4 bases and J by 9 bases, with 12 bases of the junction left unmatched. The CDR3 region has the DNA TGTGCCTGGACCGTTAAGGGGGCCCGGGTTGAGCAGTTCTTC. Its protein product is CAWTVKGARVEQFF. Looking up the rest from reference TRBV30 and TRBJ2-1 gives the full variable domain: SQTIHQWPATLVQPVGSPLSLECTVEGTSNPNLYWYRQAAGRGLQLLFYSVGIGQISSEVPQNLSASRPQDRQFILSSKKLLLSDSGFYLCAWTVKGARVEQFFGPGTRLTVL.

This CDR3 reads CSVAAGWAYGYTF. The CDR3 region has the DNA TGCAGCGTCGCCGCGGGTTGGGCCTATGGCTACACCTTC. J is TRBJ1-2 and V is TRBV29-1; the D is unclear. Trimming cost V 6 bases and J 4 bases, with 15 bases left between them. The germline gives CDR1 SQVTM, CDR2 ANQGSEA. The length of the CDR3 is 13 residues.